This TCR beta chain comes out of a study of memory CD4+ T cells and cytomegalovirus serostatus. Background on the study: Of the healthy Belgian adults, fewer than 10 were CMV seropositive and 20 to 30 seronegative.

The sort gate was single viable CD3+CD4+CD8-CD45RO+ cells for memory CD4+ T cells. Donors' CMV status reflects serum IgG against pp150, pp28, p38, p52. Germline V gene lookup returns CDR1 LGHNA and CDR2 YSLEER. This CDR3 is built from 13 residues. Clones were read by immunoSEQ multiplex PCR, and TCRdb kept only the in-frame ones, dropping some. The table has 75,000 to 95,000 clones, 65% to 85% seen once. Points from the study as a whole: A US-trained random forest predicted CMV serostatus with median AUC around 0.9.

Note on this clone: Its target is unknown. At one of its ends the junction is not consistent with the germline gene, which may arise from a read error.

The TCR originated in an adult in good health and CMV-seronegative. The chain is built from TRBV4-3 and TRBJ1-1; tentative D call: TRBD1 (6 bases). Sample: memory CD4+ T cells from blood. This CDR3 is CASSQDPRGRRAF. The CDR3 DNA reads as TGCGCCAGCAGCCAAGACCCTCGGGGGCGGAGGGCATTT.